This T cell receptor beta chain was sequenced during a study of T-cell memory formation after mild COVID-19. Sample barcodes and UMIs were carried by the TCR alpha and TCR beta cDNA libraries that 5'RACE generated with constant-segment primers. TCRdb passed the 5' RACE reads through MiXCR, listing each CDR3 protein once. The sample records roughly 480,000 distinct CDR3 sequences, roughly 25% being singletons. As to this clonotype: Antigen specificity is unknown.

Findings and caveats of the study: Within pre-infection memory, some responding clones were found, suggesting cross-reactive memory joined. CD4+ contracting clones were mainly CM and EM; CD8+ ones, EMRA.

CDR3 length: 17 amino acids. V gave up 6 bases and J gave up 5 bases, with 25 bases separating them. The germline gives CDR1 MNHNY, CDR2 SVGAGI (reference sequence). Sequenced: PBMCs or a T cell subset sorted from them (not recorded which). The source is an adult woman who had mild COVID-19 (a few samples of this study predate the infection). Cell type and time point are not known. V usage is TRBV6-6 and J usage is TRBJ1-1; unclear D gene. The CDR3: CASRRIQPERMGTEAFF. CDR3 nucleotides: TGTGCCAGCAGACGGATCCAGCCTGAGCGAATGGGGACTGAAGCTTTCTTT.